This passage covers 14 T cell receptor beta chains from one sample sequenced in a study of Graves' ophthalmopathy and Graves' hyperthyroidism. Researchers took RNA transcripts and amplified TCR beta CDR3 regions from them. HTBI-primed RT-PCR formed the first round, and a multiplex PCR formed the second. TCRdb redid the calling of the multiplex PCR reads with MiXCR, one entry per CDR3 protein. The table has approximately 500,000 distinct CDR3 sequences, around an eighth seen once. The sample was blood. These receptors came from a woman aged 25 to 39 with Graves' ophthalmopathy.

This clonotype was picked up many times. The CDR3 loop reads CASSLAGNYGYTF. For the CDR3, the DNA is TGTGCCAGCAGCTTAGCAGGGAACTATGGCTACACCTTC. The gene calls are TRBV28 and TRBJ1-2; D might be TRBD1 (5 bases). Germline CDR1 MDHEN, CDR2 SYDVKM. V was cut by 6 bases and J by 2 bases, with 10 bases left in between. This CDR3 contains 13 residues.

This clonotype occurred many times. This chain uses TRBV11-2 with TRBJ2-7; 7 bases are a match to TRBD1. Trimming took 5 bases from V and 0 from J; bases not matched to a gene: 10. The CDR3 extends over 16 amino acids. Germline V gene data show CDR1 as SGHAT and CDR2 as FQNNGV. CDR3: CASSPSSWDSSYEQYF. For the CDR3, the DNA is TGTGCCAGCAGCCCCTCAAGTTGGGACAGCTCCTACGAGCAGTACTTC.

This clonotype was seen ten or more times. The genes are TRBV6-5 and TRBJ2-3; D gene unclear. Trimming took 3 bases from V and 5 from J, leaving 3 bases between them. This CDR3 has 11 residues. Germline V gives CDR1 MNHEY, CDR2 SVGAGI. The CDR3 DNA is TGTGCCAGCAGTTATGGAGATACGCAGTATTTT. This translates into CASSYGDTQYF.

This clonotype showed up many times. The genes are TRBV13 and TRBJ1-5, with D possibly being TRBD1 (6 bases). The CDR3 is 15 residues long. V was trimmed by 4 bases and J by 4 bases, leaving 14 bases between them. CDR1 PRHDT and CDR2 FYEKMQ come from the germline V gene (reference sequence). The DNA of the CDR3 is TGTGCCAGCAGCTCACAGGGAGAGGAGAATCAGCCCCAGCATTTT. Translated: CASSSQGEENQPQHF. The entire variable domain, with the rest obtained from reference TRBV13 and TRBJ1-5, is as follows: AAGVIQSPRHLIKEKRETATLKCYPIPRHDTVYWYQQGPGQDPQFLISFYEKMQSDKGSIPDRFSAQQFSDYHSELNMSSLELGDSALYFCASSSQGEENQPQHFGDGTRLSIL.

V usage is TRBV4-2 and J usage is TRBJ1-1; 11 bases agree with TRBD1. Germline trimming cut 3 bases from V and 3 bases from J; bases unmatched to any gene: 6. The CDR3 is 16 amino acids. Germline V CDR1 and CDR2: LGHNA, YNFKEQ. CDR3 nucleotides: TGTGCCAGCAGCCAGAGGGACAGGGGGGGCTACACTGAAGCTTTCTTT. Translation gives CASSQRDRGGYTEAFF.

This clonotype was seen many times. This rearrangement joins TRBV6-5 to TRBJ1-2; D is possibly TRBD1 (5 bases). The CDR3 sequence is 14 residues long. Germline lookup yields CDR1 MNHEY and CDR2 SVGAGI. V lost 8 bases, J lost 4 bases, and 17 bases lay in between. The CDR3 is CASESVGRTYGYTF. The CDR3, as DNA: TGTGCCAGCGAATCGGTGGGACGGACCTATGGCTACACCTTC.

This clonotype came up many times. This sequence joins TRBV7-9 and TRBJ1-5, with a possible D match to TRBD1 (6 bases). CDR3 length equals 13 residues. The V end was cut by 6 bases, the J end by 7 bases, with 13 bases between. The germline V gene encodes CDR1 SEHNR and CDR2 FQNEAQ (reference sequence). The CDR3 reads CASSAQGTQPQHF. The CDR3 DNA is TGTGCCAGCAGTGCACAGGGAACCCAGCCCCAGCATTTT.

This clonotype has a count of ten or more. The chain uses TRBV9 and TRBJ2-5, with D tentatively TRBD2 (5 bases). CDR1 and CDR2 (germline): SGDLS, YYNGEE. The CDR3 consists of 14 residues. V lost 0 bases and J lost 3, with 9 bases in between. The CDR3 coding sequence is TGTGCCAGCAGCGTAGTGATCGGGAAAGAGACCCAGTACTTC. Its translation is CASSVVIGKETQYF.

This chain links TRBV12-3 or TRBV12-4 with TRBJ1-1; D is perhaps TRBD1 (5 bases). V was shortened by 3 bases and J by 5 bases, with 13 bases between the two germline ends. The length of the CDR3 is 14 residues. DNA of the CDR3: TGTGCCAGCAGTTTTGATCAGGGCTTGACTGAAGCTTTCTTT. It yields the protein CASSFDQGLTEAFF.

This clonotype showed up just a few times. The chain couples TRBV12-3 or TRBV12-4 to TRBJ2-7; 9 bases are a match to TRBD1. This CDR3 contains 17 residues. The V segment lost 5 bases and the J segment 4 bases; nucleotides outside the gene matches: 15. The CDR3 DNA reads as TGTGCCAGCAGTCCCACCCTGGGGACAGGGTCTACTTACGAGCAGTACTTC. As protein: CASSPTLGTGSTYEQYF.

This clonotype was seen ten or more times. The rearrangement links TRBV20-1 to TRBJ2-5; 9 positions match TRBD1. Trimming cost V 2 bases and J 5 bases; bases outside gene matches: 6. Germline V gene sequence: CDR1 DFQATT, CDR2 SNEGSKA (reference sequence). The CDR3 has 14 amino acids. The CDR3: CSARRGTGYETQYF. The CDR3 bases are TGCAGTGCTAGAAGGGGGACAGGGTATGAGACCCAGTACTTC.

The J gene is TRBJ1-2, the V gene TRBV9, with a possible D match to TRBD1 (6 bases). The V gene lost 4 bases and the J gene lost 0 bases, with 13 bases spanning the gap. This CDR3 spans 15 amino acids. Germline V CDR1 and CDR2: SGDLS, YYNGEE. The chain's CDR3 is CASSQGHRANYGYTF. As DNA, the CDR3 is TGTGCCAGCAGCCAGGGACACCGCGCTAACTATGGCTACACCTTC.

At least ten counts were recorded for this clonotype. The gene calls are TRBV6-1 and TRBJ2-7; the match to TRBD1 covers 10 bases. The germline gives CDR1 MNHNS, CDR2 SASEGT. V gave up 10 bases and J gave up 2 bases; unmatched junction bases: 5. The CDR3 totals 13 residues. CDR3 bases: TGTGCCATCAAGGACAGGGGGACCTACGAGCAGTACTTC. Protein: CAIKDRGTYEQYF.

The sample holds many counts of this clonotype. The chain joins TRBV19 to TRBJ1-1, with D tentatively TRBD1 (5 bases). Germline V lookup: CDR1 LNHDA, CDR2 SQIVND (reference sequence). Trimming left V 5 bases short and J 6 bases short, with 19 bases between. The length of the CDR3 is 15 residues. Here the CDR3 DNA reads TGTGCCAGTAGTCGAACAGGTATGACCCCTGCTGAAGCTTTCTTT. Translating it yields CASSRTGMTPAEAFF.